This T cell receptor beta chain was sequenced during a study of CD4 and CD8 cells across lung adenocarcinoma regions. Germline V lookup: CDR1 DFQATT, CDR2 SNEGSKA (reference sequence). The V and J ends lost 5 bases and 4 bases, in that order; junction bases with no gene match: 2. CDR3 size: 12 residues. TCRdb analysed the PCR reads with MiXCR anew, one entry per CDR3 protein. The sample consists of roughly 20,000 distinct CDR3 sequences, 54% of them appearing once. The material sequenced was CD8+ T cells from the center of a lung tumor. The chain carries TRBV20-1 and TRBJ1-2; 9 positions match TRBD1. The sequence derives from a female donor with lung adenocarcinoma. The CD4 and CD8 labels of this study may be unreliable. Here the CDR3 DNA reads TGCAGTGCTGAGACAGGGGGCTATGGCTACACCTTC. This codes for CSAETGGYGYTF.